This TCR beta chain originates from a study of T cell repertoires in cytomegalovirus infection. Germline assignment: CDR1 SEHNR and CDR2 FQNEAQ (reference sequence). The length of the CDR3 is 14 residues. MiXCR, run by TCRdb on the reads, gives a single entry per CDR3 protein. The profile shows 84,000 or so distinct CDR3 sequences, approximately 45% of them singletons. As to this clonotype: Its antigen is currently unknown. Germline is not matched at one junction end, which may reflect a read error.

The chain uses TRBV7-9 and TRBJ2-7, with D hard to call. The source was CD8+ T cells from cultured PBMCs, collected from culture after CMV antigen stimulation. The receptor was derived from a human donor in good health (CMV status not recorded). Some clones in this sample may be carry-over from other donors' samples. CDR3 loop: CASSLVGSSYKQYF. CDR3 in DNA: TGTGCCAGCAGCTTAGTCGGTAGCTCCTACAAGCAGTACTTC.